What follows are 32 T cell receptor beta chains derived from one specimen sequenced in a study of shared clonotypes between healthy human individuals. Using immunoSEQ multiplex PCR, the repertoire was profiled, and TCRdb retains in-frame clones only, with some absent. Of approximately 1,000,000 clones listed, more than 75% are singletons. Material: memory CD4+ T cells from PBMCs. Subset meaning: CD45RA-negative fraction. The receptors stem from a man aged 18 to 29 in good health. Some clones in this sample may be carry-over from other donors' samples.

This clone appeared many times. This rearrangement joins TRBV28 to TRBJ2-7, with 8 positions matching TRBD1. This CDR3 comprises 15 residues. Germline CDR1 and CDR2: MDHEN and SYDVKM. Losses at the gene ends were 3 bases for V and 0 bases for J; bases not matched to a gene: 4. CDR3 residues: CASSLPGQDSYEQYF. CDR3 DNA: TGTGCCAGCAGTTTGCCGGGACAGGACTCCTACGAGCAGTACTTC.

The chain carries TRBV5-6 and TRBJ2-5; D unresolved. The last part of the DNA fits TRBJ2-7 better; the J call may be wrong. The CDR3 is 13 amino acids. Germline-derived CDR1 and CDR2 are SGHDT and YYEEEE. The CDR3 bases are TGTGCCAGCAGCGATCTAGTCTCCTACGAGCAGTACTTC. Its translation is CASSDLVSYEQYF.

With respect to this clone: In the same sample, other DNA sequences code for this CDR3. The chain links TRBV19 to TRBJ1-4; 8 bases fit TRBD1. The V segment lost 6 bases and the J segment 8 bases; nucleotides outside the gene matches: 5. The length of the CDR3 is 13 residues. Looked up from germline, CDR1 is LNHDA and CDR2 is SQIVND (reference sequence). This CDR3 is CASSKDRDEKLFF. The CDR3 nucleotides read TGTGCCAGTAGCAAGGACAGGGACGAAAAACTGTTTTTT.

Turning to this clone: This specimen includes other DNA sequences encoding the same CDR3. The rearrangement links TRBV28 to TRBJ1-5, with 9 bases that match TRBD1. The CDR3 is 15 amino acids. Germline V lookup: CDR1 MDHEN, CDR2 SYDVKM. J gave up 3 bases and V 6 bases, and 6 bases lay outside the gene matches. The CDR3 protein is CASSLGDRVNQPQHF. In DNA form, the CDR3 reads TGTGCCAGCAGCCTAGGGGACAGGGTCAATCAGCCCCAGCATTTT.

This sequence joins TRBV7-2 and TRBJ1-2; no clear D. Trimming removed 5 bases from V and 1 base from J, with 14 bases in between. Germline CDR1 SGHTA, CDR2 FQGNSA. The CDR3 loop spans 15 amino acids. CDR3 loop: CASSQTWSVNYGYTF. DNA for the CDR3: TGTGCCAGCAGCCAAACGTGGTCCGTTAACTATGGCTACACCTTC.

The rearrangement links TRBV5-4 to TRBJ2-2; TRBD2 matches 11 bases. V lost 4 bases to trimming and J lost 4 bases; unmatched junction nucleotides: 3. The CDR3 runs 15 residues. CDR1 is SGHNT, CDR2 YYREEE, per germline (reference sequence). Here the CDR3 DNA reads TGTGCCAGCAGCGCCGGGACTAGCGGCACCGGGGAGCTGTTTTTT. Translation: CASSAGTSGTGELFF.

J is TRBJ1-1 and V is TRBV19; no clear D gene. CDR1 is LNHDA, CDR2 SQIVND, per germline (reference sequence). The germline V and J ends were trimmed by 3 bases and 1 base, with 6 bases remaining between them. This CDR3 is 13 amino acids long. Here the CDR3 DNA reads TGTGCCAGTAGTATGTCCGAGAACACTGAAGCTTTCTTT. It specifies CASSMSENTEAFF.

The J gene is TRBJ2-3, the V gene TRBV11-2; D uncertain. The germline V and J ends were trimmed by 1 base and 8 bases, with 13 bases remaining between them. Germline V gives CDR1 SGHAT, CDR2 FQNNGV. The CDR3 consists of 14 residues. The CDR3 spells CASSLVISLATQYF. In nucleotides, the CDR3 is TGTGCCAGCAGCTTAGTTATTTCCCTTGCTACGCAGTATTTT.

The chain combines TRBV4-1 with TRBJ2-1, with D maybe TRBD2 (7 bases). This CDR3 has 19 residues. Germline V gene data show CDR1 as MGHRA and CDR2 as YSYEKL. V dropped 3 bases and J dropped 6 bases, with 27 bases sitting between them. CDR3 in DNA: TGCGCCAGCAGCCAGCTCGGGGGCCCAGGACTAGTCGCTGGCAATGAGCAGTTCTTC. Translating it yields CASSQLGGPGLVAGNEQFF.

The CDR3 DNA is TGTGCCAGCAGCCAACAGGGACGGGGGTTGACAAACACCATATATTTT. Protein product: CASSQQGRGLTNTIYF. V and J are TRBV7-2 and TRBJ1-3; D possibly corresponds to TRBD1 (6 bases). The CDR3 has 16 amino acids. Trimming cost V 5 bases and J 6 bases, with 20 bases left between them. From germline, CDR1 is SGHTA and CDR2 FQGNSA.

The chain carries TRBV13 and TRBJ2-1, with 10 bases matching TRBD2. Germline CDR1 reads PRHDT; CDR2 reads FYEKMQ (reference sequence). This CDR3 region has 17 residues. V trimming: 3 bases; J trimming: 1 base; junction bases outside the gene matches: 6. Here the CDR3 DNA reads TGTGCCAGCAGCTTCCGTAAAGCGGGAGGGTCCTACAATGAGCAGTTCTTC. It codes for CASSFRKAGGSYNEQFF.

This chain connects TRBV28 to TRBJ2-1; D remains ambiguous. With 6 bases removed from V and 0 bases from J, the gap between germline ends came to 6 bases. CDR3 length: 13 amino acids. CDR1 MDHEN and CDR2 SYDVKM come from the germline V gene. The DNA for the CDR3 is TGTGCCAGCAGCGCAAGCTCCTACAATGAGCAGTTCTTC. The encoded protein is CASSASSYNEQFF.

The chain is built from TRBV29-1 and TRBJ2-3, with 8 bases aligning to TRBD2. Germline assignment: CDR1 SQVTM and CDR2 ANQGSEA. Trimming at V came to 8 bases and at J to 4 bases, leaving 8 bases not matched to a gene. This CDR3 is 13 amino acids long. The CDR3: CSLVAGGPDTQYF. In nucleotides, the CDR3 is TGCAGCCTGGTGGCGGGAGGACCAGATACGCAGTATTTT.

The J gene is TRBJ2-2, the V gene TRBV7-3; 10 positions match TRBD2. Germline V gene sequence: CDR1 SGHTA, CDR2 FQGTGA. With 4 bases clipped from V and 4 bases from J, the junction kept 9 bases outside the gene matches. This CDR3 spans 17 amino acids. This chain's CDR3 is CASSSTLRLAGTGELFF. For the CDR3, the DNA is TGTGCCAGCAGCTCTACTCTCAGACTAGCGGGCACCGGGGAGCTGTTTTTT.

This chain uses TRBV7-9 with TRBJ1-5, with no clear D. V shed 5 bases and J shed 0 bases, with 20 bases lying between them. CDR3 length equals 18 residues. Germline V gives CDR1 SEHNR, CDR2 FQNEAQ (reference sequence). DNA of the CDR3: TGTGCCAGCAGCCCAATCGACCCTACGGGTTATAGCAATCAGCCCCAGCATTTT. It encodes CASSPIDPTGYSNQPQHF.

The chain has TRBV27 and TRBJ1-3; no firm D call. Trimming removed 2 bases from V and 4 bases from J, with 12 bases in between. The CDR3 contains 15 residues. Germline V gives CDR1 MNHEY, CDR2 SMNVEV (reference sequence). This CDR3 is CASSLTVQSGNTIYF. CDR3 bases: TGTGCCAGCAGTTTAACGGTACAGAGCGGAAACACCATATATTTT.

The rearrangement links TRBV6-1 to TRBJ2-7; D is ambiguous. The CDR3 covers 14 residues. The ends were cut back, 0 bases at V and 5 bases at J, with 11 bases in the middle. From germline, CDR1 is MNHNS and CDR2 SASEGT. The CDR3 spells CASSEATTGHEQYF. CDR3 in DNA: TGTGCCAGCAGTGAAGCCACTACCGGGCACGAGCAGTACTTC.

The V gene is TRBV7-3, the J gene TRBJ2-3; D unresolved. There are 13 residues in the CDR3. V was cut by 8 bases and J by 1 base, with 10 bases left in between. Germline values: CDR1 SGHTA, CDR2 FQGTGA. The CDR3 region has the DNA TGTGCCAGCTCGGTGGGCGGCACAGATACGCAGTATTTT. It translates to CASSVGGTDTQYF.

This chain joins TRBV6-1 and TRBJ1-1; D remains unclear. With 1 base removed from V and 11 bases from J, the gap between germline ends came to 8 bases. The CDR3 extends over 11 amino acids. The germline V gene encodes CDR1 MNHNS and CDR2 SASEGT. CDR3 sequence (DNA): TGTGCCAGCAGTGAAGAGGGTACGGCTTTCTTT. Its protein product is CASSEEGTAFF.

On this clone: The identical CDR3 is also encoded by other nucleotide sequences in the sample. V is TRBV5-1 and J is TRBJ1-1; tentatively, D is TRBD1 (5 bases). Germline V gene data show CDR1 as SGHRS and CDR2 as YFSETQ. The CDR3 is 14 residues long. Between the trimmed V and J ends, which lost 0 bases and 1 base, there was a span of 7 bases. The CDR3, as DNA: TGCGCCAGCAGCTTGGGACAGCGGAACACTGAAGCTTTCTTT. Translated: CASSLGQRNTEAFF.

The chain is built from TRBV27 and TRBJ1-1, with D unclear. Per germline, CDR1 MNHEY and CDR2 SMNVEV (reference sequence). The CDR3 runs to 14 residues. V shed 0 bases and J shed 4 bases, with 9 bases lying between them. In nucleotides, the CDR3 is TGTGCCAGCAGTTTATCGGGCTGGGGCACTGAAGCTTTCTTT. Its translation is CASSLSGWGTEAFF.

This clone has only one observation. The rearrangement joins TRBV19 to TRBJ2-2; 7 bases map to TRBD2. CDR3 length: 15 residues. J was trimmed by 5 bases and V by 6 bases; bases with no gene match: 9. CDR1 is LNHDA, CDR2 SQIVND, per germline (reference sequence). CDR3 amino acids: CASRGLSGKTGELFF. Written as DNA, the CDR3 is TGTGCCAGTAGGGGGCTAAGCGGGAAAACCGGGGAGCTGTTTTTT.

This clone showed up just once. V gene TRBV28 combines with J gene TRBJ2-7; D not certain. The ends were cut back, 1 base at V and 7 bases at J, with 8 bases in the middle. CDR1 is MDHEN and CDR2 is SYDVKM in the germline V gene. The CDR3 loop spans 12 amino acids. The CDR3: CASSLYQREQYF. The DNA of the CDR3 is TGTGCCAGCAGTTTATACCAACGGGAGCAGTACTTC.

In nucleotides, the CDR3 is TGTGCCAGCAGTTACCGGACTAGCGGTCGTCTCGTCGAGCAGTTCTTC. Protein: CASSYRTSGRLVEQFF. The gene calls are TRBV27 and TRBJ2-1; 10 bases map to TRBD2. CDR3 length: 16 amino acids. Losses at the gene ends were 4 bases for V and 10 bases for J; bases not matched to a gene: 13. Germline lookup yields CDR1 MNHEY and CDR2 SMNVEV (reference sequence).

The V gene is TRBV4-2, the J gene TRBJ1-1; perhaps TRBD1 as D (5 bases). The V gene's germline CDR1 is LGHNA and CDR2 YNFKEQ. The CDR3 loop spans 13 amino acids. V was clipped by 1 base and J by 11 bases, with 14 bases between them. DNA for the CDR3: TGTGCCAGCAGCCAAGCCCAGGGTAAGGAGGCTTTCTTT. It specifies CASSQAQGKEAFF.

As regards this clone: The same CDR3 can be traced to other DNA sequences in this sample. This sequence joins TRBV30 and TRBJ2-7, with D unresolved. There are 11 residues in the CDR3. The germline V and J ends were trimmed by 5 bases and 6 bases, with 11 bases remaining between them. Germline loops: CDR1 GTSNPN, CDR2 SVGIG (reference sequence). The CDR3 is CAWGWGGEQYF. The DNA for the CDR3 is TGTGCCTGGGGATGGGGTGGCGAGCAGTACTTC.

This clone was detected once. The chain employs TRBV7-2 and TRBJ2-4; TRBD1 matches at 10 bases. The CDR3 length is 19 residues. V trimming: 1 base; J trimming: 0 bases; junction bases outside the gene matches: 9. The V gene's germline CDR1 is SGHTA and CDR2 FQGNSA. The CDR3 protein is CASSLVVGGDRGAKNIQYF. CDR3 in DNA: TGTGCCAGCAGCTTAGTAGTGGGAGGGGACAGGGGAGCCAAAAACATTCAGTACTTC. Drawing the rest from reference TRBV7-2 and TRBJ2-4, the complete variable domain is GAGVSQSPSNKVTEKGKDVELRCDPISGHTALYWYRQSLGQGLEFLIYFQGNSAPDKSGLPSDRFSAERTGGSVSTLTIQRTQQEDSAVYLCASSLVVGGDRGAKNIQYFGAGTRLSVL.

CDR3 in DNA: TGTGCCAGCAGCTTATCTTGGGCCTTCTCCTACGAGCAGTACTTC. Translating gives CASSLSWAFSYEQYF. The chain uses TRBV7-2 and TRBJ2-7, with unresolved D. Germline CDR1 is SGHTA and CDR2 is FQGNSA. V lost 2 bases to trimming and J lost 0 bases, with 11 bases between them. The CDR3 length is 15 residues. Combining the CDR3 with reference TRBV7-2 and TRBJ2-7 gives the whole variable domain GAGVSQSPSNKVTEKGKDVELRCDPISGHTALYWYRQSLGQGLEFLIYFQGNSAPDKSGLPSDRFSAERTGGSVSTLTIQRTQQEDSAVYLCASSLSWAFSYEQYFGPGTRLTVT.

With respect to this clone: Within the sample, other DNA sequences also encode this same CDR3. V usage is TRBV18 and J usage is TRBJ2-6; D gene uncertain. V was clipped by 4 bases and J by 4 bases, with 5 bases between them. Germline CDR1 and CDR2: KGHSH and LQKENI. This CDR3 region has 13 residues. CDR3 sequence reads: CASSRSGANVLTF. The DNA for the CDR3 is TGTGCCAGCTCACGTTCAGGGGCCAACGTCCTGACTTTC.

This chain joins TRBV27 and TRBJ2-5, with 10 nucleotides matching TRBD1. Per the germline V gene, CDR1 is MNHEY and CDR2 is SMNVEV (reference sequence). The CDR3 sequence is 13 residues long. The V gene end was trimmed by 9 bases and the J gene end by 4 bases; junction bases not matched to a gene: 5. The CDR3 loop reads CASRTGGRETQYF. The CDR3, as DNA: TGTGCCAGTCGGACAGGGGGAAGAGAGACCCAGTACTTC.

V is TRBV5-1 and J is TRBJ1-1; a possible D gene is TRBD1 (6 bases). V lost 0 bases to trimming and J lost 0 bases, with 9 bases between them. CDR1 is SGHRS, CDR2 YFSETQ, per germline. CDR3 length equals 15 residues. The CDR3 reads CASSLGGLLNTEAFF. CDR3 in DNA: TGCGCCAGCAGCTTGGGGGGGCTTCTGAACACTGAAGCTTTCTTT.

This chain uses TRBV18 with TRBJ2-7; a possible D gene is TRBD1 (5 bases). This CDR3 comprises 14 residues. Germline V gene sequence: CDR1 KGHSH, CDR2 LQKENI. The V gene lost 1 base and the J gene lost 3 bases, with 10 bases spanning the gap. CDR3 sequence reads: CASSPLSRDYEQYF. For the CDR3, the DNA is TGTGCCAGCTCACCACTTAGCAGGGACTACGAGCAGTACTTC.